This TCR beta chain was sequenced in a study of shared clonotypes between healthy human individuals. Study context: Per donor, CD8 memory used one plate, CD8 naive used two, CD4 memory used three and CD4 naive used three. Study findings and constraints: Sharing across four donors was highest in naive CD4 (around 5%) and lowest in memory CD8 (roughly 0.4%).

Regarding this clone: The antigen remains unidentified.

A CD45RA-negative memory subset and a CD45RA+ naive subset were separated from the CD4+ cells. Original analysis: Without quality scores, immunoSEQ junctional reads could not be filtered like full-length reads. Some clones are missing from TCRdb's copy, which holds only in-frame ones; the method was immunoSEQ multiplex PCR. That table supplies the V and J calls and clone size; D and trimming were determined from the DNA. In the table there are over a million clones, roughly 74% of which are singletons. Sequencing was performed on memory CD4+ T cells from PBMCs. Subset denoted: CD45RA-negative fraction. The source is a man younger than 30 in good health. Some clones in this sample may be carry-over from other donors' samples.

The DNA for the CDR3 is TGTGCCAGTAGTATAAACAACAGGGGGATCTCTGGAAACACCATATATTTT. Residues: CASSINNRGISGNTIYF. The chain recombines TRBV19 with TRBJ1-3; 8 bases are shared with TRBD1. J was trimmed by 0 bases and V by 2 bases; bases with no gene match: 6. CDR3 length: 17 residues. Per the germline V gene, CDR1 is LNHDA and CDR2 is SQIVND (reference sequence).